These T cell receptor beta chains were read from a single sample in a study of blood T cells in healthy people across ages. TCRdb used MiXCR to reprocess the 5' RACE reads, holding one entry per CDR3 protein. The profile shows 650,000 or so distinct CDR3 sequences, approximately 52% of them singletons. Sequencing was carried out using blood. The origin of the receptors is a woman older than 75 in good health. CDR3s include the opening cysteine and the closing phenylalanine or tryptophan. D genes are given only for firm matches. Expanded clones get a size class; other rows say once, few or many, or leave the size out.

V	D	size	J	DNA	CDR3
TRBV9	NA	once	TRBJ1-2	TGTGCCAGCAGCGTAGTGATGGGGCAAGGCTACACCTTC	CASSVVMGQGYTF
TRBV11-2	NA	many	TRBJ2-7	TGTGCCAGCAGCTCTCAAGGGGGTGGAAGCTACGAGCAGTACTTC	CASSSQGGGSYEQYF
TRBV3-1	NA	NA	TRBJ1-2	TGTGCCAGCAGCCCTTCAGGACAGTCGGCCGGCTACACCTTC	CASSPSGQSAGYTF
TRBV29-1	NA	many	TRBJ2-1	TGCAGCGTTGAAAGGGGGGACTCCGATTACAATGAGCAGTTCTTC	CSVERGDSDYNEQFF
TRBV7-2	NA	many	TRBJ2-5	TGTGCCAGCAGCTTTTCCGGGGGCCCGGGGGAGACCCAGTACTTC	CASSFSGGPGETQYF
TRBV6-4	NA	NA	TRBJ2-1	TGTGCCAGCAGTCCAACGCCGGCAGGCTCCTACAGTGAGCAGTTCTTC	CASSPTPAGSYSEQFF
TRBV5-1	TRBD1	few	TRBJ1-2	TGCGCCAGCAGCTTGACAGGGGGTAAAAGTGGCTACACCTTC	CASSLTGGKSGYTF
TRBV20-1	NA	many	TRBJ2-5	TGCAGTGCTCAGATGGGGGCAGAGACCCAGTACTTC	CSAQMGAETQYF
TRBV5-5	NA	NA	TRBJ1-6	TGTGCCAGCAGCTTTACCGAGAGCTCCTATAATTCACCCCTCCACTTT	CASSFTESSYNSPLHF
TRBV29-1	NA	many	TRBJ2-1	TGCAGCGTTGAATGGGCGGACAGCCGTTCCTACAATGAGCAGTTCTTC	CSVEWADSRSYNEQFF
TRBV12-3/TRBV12-4	TRBD2	many	TRBJ2-7	TGTGCCAGCAGTTTACCCGGACTAGCGGGTCCCTACGAGCAGTACTTC	CASSLPGLAGPYEQYF
TRBV27	NA	NA	TRBJ2-3	TGTGCCAGCAGTTTAATAGGACTTCTCACAGATACGCAGTATTTT	CASSLIGLLTDTQYF
TRBV5-1	NA	many	TRBJ2-3	TGCGCCAGCAGCCCCCGGGTGGGCCCCTCGGATACGCAGTATTTT	CASSPRVGPSDTQYF
TRBV5-1	TRBD2	NA	TRBJ2-2	TGCGCCAGCAGTCCGGGACTACTGAACACCGGGGAGCTGTTTTTT	CASSPGLLNTGELFF
TRBV20-1	NA	NA	TRBJ2-4	TGCAGTGCTGGGGCACAGGGTGGGGTCAAAAACATTCAGTACTTC	CSAGAQGGVKNIQYF
TRBV29-1	NA	few	TRBJ2-5	TGCAGCGTGGATAGGGGCCGAGAGACCCAGTACTTC	CSVDRGRETQYF
TRBV6-1	TRBD1	few	TRBJ1-1	TGTGCCAGCAGTGAAGACCCGGACAGGGAAGCTTTCTTT	CASSEDPDREAFF
TRBV24-1	NA	few	TRBJ2-5	TGTGCCACCAGCCGTGGGGGGGCTGAGGAGACCCAGTACTTC	CATSRGGAEETQYF
TRBV5-1	NA	once	TRBJ2-4	TGCGCCAGCAGCCCCGGTGACAGTCGGGACATTCAGTACTTC	CASSPGDSRDIQYF
TRBV9	TRBD2	few	TRBJ2-1	TGTGCCAGCAGCGTAGGACTAGCGGAGTACAATGAGCAGTTCTTC	CASSVGLAEYNEQFF
TRBV9	TRBD2	NA	TRBJ2-2	TGTGCCAGCAGCGATCGGACTAGCGGGAACACCGGGGAGCTGTTTTTT	CASSDRTSGNTGELFF
TRBV5-6	NA	many	TRBJ1-2	TGTGCCAGCAGCGTGAGGCATGGCTACACCTTC	CASSVRHGYTF
TRBV20-1	NA	NA	TRBJ2-1	TGCAGCCACGCTAGGGGCTCGGGTAAGCAGTTCTTC	CSHARGSGKQFF
TRBV5-1	TRBD1	many	TRBJ2-7	TGCGCCAGCAGCCCTGGACAGGACGAGCAGTACTTC	CASSPGQDEQYF
TRBV6-5	NA	NA	TRBJ2-5	TGTGCCAGCAGTTCCTCATGGGGGCAGGACAATGAGCAGTACTTC	CASSSSWGQDNEQYF
TRBV4-1	NA	NA	TRBJ2-7	TGCGCCAGCAGCTTCCTTTATGGGGCGGGCGAGCAGTACTTC	CASSFLYGAGEQYF
TRBV4-2	NA	NA	TRBJ2-1	TGTGCCAGCAGCCGACAATTTGCAGGGGCCGGGGTCTACAATGAGCAGTTCTTC	CASSRQFAGAGVYNEQFF
TRBV29-1	NA	NA	TRBJ2-3	TGCAGCGTTGGGCGGGGAGAAATTAGCGAGCCGTGGACAGATACGCAGTATTTT	CSVGRGEISEPWTDTQYF
TRBV13	TRBD1	once	TRBJ2-7	TGTGCCAGCAGCTTAGGACAGGGGCAAGACGCCTACAATGAGCAGTACTTC	CASSLGQGQDAYNEQYF
TRBV28	NA	NA	TRBJ2-2	TGTGCCAGCAGTTTTTTCGAGACCCCAAAGGGGGAGCTGTTTTTT	CASSFFETPKGELFF
TRBV5-1	NA	few	TRBJ2-5	TGCGCCAGCAGCGTGGAAAGGGGGGCGACCCAGTACTTC	CASSVERGATQYF
TRBV28	NA	few	TRBJ2-2	TGTGCCAGCAGTTTATTGTTACAGCCCGGGGAGCTGTTTTTT	CASSLLLQPGELFF
TRBV7-9	NA	NA	TRBJ1-2	TGTGCCAGCAGCCTCCGCAGGGACCTGGACTATGGCTACACCTTC	CASSLRRDLDYGYTF
TRBV7-9	NA	few	TRBJ1-1	TGTGCCAGCAGCTTGAAGCAGCCCACTGAAGCTTTCTTT	CASSLKQPTEAFF
TRBV10-3	NA	few	TRBJ2-7	TGTGCCATCAGTGATCCAGCGGGCCGCTACAATGAGCAGTACTTC	CAISDPAGRYNEQYF
TRBV12-3/TRBV12-4	NA	NA	TRBJ2-1	TGTGCCAGCAGTTTGTTGGAGAACAATGAGCAGTTCTTC	CASSLLENNEQFF
TRBV3-1	NA	NA	TRBJ2-3	TGTGCCAGCAGCCCCCGGCAGGGAAGGACAGATACGCAGTATTTT	CASSPRQGRTDTQYF
TRBV20-1	NA	NA	TRBJ2-1	TGCAGTGCGGGTTTCGGTAGCTCCTCCTACAATGAGCAGTTCTTC	CSAGFGSSSYNEQFF
TRBV28	TRBD1	NA	TRBJ2-7	TGTGCCAGCCGACAGGGGGTGTACGAGCAGTACTTC	CASRQGVYEQYF
TRBV20-1	NA	NA	TRBJ2-1	TGCAGTGCTAGAGGGGACCGAAGGAGGAATGAGCAGTTCTTC	CSARGDRRRNEQFF
TRBV6-2/TRBV6-3	NA	few	TRBJ2-3	TGTGCCAGCAGCCCCTCGGGTAGTACGCAGTATTTT	CASSPSGSTQYF
TRBV12-3/TRBV12-4	NA	NA	TRBJ2-1	TGTGCCTGTACGGACTTCAATGAGCAGTTCTTC	CACTDFNEQFF
TRBV4-3	NA	NA	TRBJ2-3	TGCGCCAGCAGCCAAGGTCTGGCGGGGGCCGCAGATACGCAGTATTTT	CASSQGLAGAADTQYF
TRBV6-2/TRBV6-3	TRBD1	NA	TRBJ1-6	TGTGCCAGCACTCAGGGGCAGGGGGCAGCGTCCAATTCACCCCTCCACTTT	CASTQGQGAASNSPLHF
TRBV29-1	NA	many	TRBJ2-3	TGCAGCGTTGGGAAGGCGGGCAGATACACAGATACGCAGTATTTT	CSVGKAGRYTDTQYF
TRBV28	TRBD1	NA	TRBJ1-5	TGTGCCAGCATCTCAGGGGGTGGTAATCATCAGCCCCAGCATTTT	CASISGGGNHQPQHF